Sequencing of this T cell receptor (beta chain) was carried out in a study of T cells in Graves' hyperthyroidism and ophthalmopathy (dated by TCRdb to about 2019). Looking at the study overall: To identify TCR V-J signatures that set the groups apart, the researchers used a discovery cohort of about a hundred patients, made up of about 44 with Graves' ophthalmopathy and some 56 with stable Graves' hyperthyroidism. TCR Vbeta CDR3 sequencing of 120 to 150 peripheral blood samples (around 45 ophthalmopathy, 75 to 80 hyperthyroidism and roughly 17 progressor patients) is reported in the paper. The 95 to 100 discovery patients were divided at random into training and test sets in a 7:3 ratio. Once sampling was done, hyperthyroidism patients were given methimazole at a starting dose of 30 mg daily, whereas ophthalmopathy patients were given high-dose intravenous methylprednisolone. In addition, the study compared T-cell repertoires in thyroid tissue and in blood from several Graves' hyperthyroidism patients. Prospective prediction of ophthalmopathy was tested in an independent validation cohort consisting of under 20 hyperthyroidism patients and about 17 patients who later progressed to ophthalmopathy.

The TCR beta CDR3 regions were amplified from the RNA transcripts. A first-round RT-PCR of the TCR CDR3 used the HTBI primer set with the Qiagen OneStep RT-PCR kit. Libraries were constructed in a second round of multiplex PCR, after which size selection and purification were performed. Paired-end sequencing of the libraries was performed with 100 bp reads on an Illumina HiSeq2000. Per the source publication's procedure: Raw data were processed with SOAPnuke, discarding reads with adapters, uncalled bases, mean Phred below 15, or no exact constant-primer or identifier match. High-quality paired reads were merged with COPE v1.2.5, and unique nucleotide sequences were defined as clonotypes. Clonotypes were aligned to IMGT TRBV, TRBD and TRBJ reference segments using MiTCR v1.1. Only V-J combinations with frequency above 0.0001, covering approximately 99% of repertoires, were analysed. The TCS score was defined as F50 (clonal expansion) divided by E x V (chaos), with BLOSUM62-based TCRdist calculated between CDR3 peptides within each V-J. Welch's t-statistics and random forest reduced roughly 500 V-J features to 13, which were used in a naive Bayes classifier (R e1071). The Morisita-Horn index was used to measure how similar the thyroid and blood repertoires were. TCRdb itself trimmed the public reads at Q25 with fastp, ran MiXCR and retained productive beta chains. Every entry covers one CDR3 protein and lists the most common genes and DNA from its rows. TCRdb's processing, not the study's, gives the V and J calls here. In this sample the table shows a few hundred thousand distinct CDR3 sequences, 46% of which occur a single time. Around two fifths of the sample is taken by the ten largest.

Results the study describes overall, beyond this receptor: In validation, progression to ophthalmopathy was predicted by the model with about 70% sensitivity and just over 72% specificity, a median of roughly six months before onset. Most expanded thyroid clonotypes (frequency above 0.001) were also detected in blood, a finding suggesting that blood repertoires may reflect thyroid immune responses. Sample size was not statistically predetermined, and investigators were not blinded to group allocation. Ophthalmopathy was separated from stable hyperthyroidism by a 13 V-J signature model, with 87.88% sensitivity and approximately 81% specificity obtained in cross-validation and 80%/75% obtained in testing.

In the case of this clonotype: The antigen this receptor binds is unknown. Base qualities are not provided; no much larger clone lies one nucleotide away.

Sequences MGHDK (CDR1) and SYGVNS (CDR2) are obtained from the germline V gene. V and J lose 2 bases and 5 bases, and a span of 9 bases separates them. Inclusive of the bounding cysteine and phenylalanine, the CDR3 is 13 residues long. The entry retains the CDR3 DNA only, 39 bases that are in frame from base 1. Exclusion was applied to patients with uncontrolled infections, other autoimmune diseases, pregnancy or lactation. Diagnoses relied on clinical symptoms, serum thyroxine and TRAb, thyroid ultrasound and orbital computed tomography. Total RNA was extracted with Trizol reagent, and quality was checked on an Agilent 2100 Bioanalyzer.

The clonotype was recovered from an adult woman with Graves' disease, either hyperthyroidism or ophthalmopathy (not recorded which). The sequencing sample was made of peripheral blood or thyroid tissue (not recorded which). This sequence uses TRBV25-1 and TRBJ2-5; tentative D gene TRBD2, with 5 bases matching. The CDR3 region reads CASSEAPGETQYF. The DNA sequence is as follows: TGTGCCAGCAGTGAAGCCCCGGGGGAGACCCAGTACTTC.